Shown below are 8 T cell receptor beta chains from a single sample sequenced in a study of tumor-infiltrating lymphocytes in primary liver carcinoma. TCR beta cDNA was reverse-transcribed from 450 to 500 ng of total RNA. The reaction used a constant-region primer and ProtoScript II reverse transcriptase. Libraries of TCR beta came from three nested multiplex PCR rounds with slightly modified ARM-PCR. With TRBV1-TRBV30 forward primers and a C-beta reverse primer, the first two PCR rounds were run for roughly 9 cycles each. A single record per CDR3 protein comes from TCRdb applying MiXCR to the multiplex PCR reads. The sample holds fewer than 40,000 distinct CDR3 sequences; around 66% are singletons and the top ten take about 31%. The roughly 17-32 mg bulk tissue piece was not sorted before simultaneous RNA and DNA extraction. The specimen sequenced was liver tumor tissue from sampling region 3. Indicated subset: tumor region T3, left-lateral pole. The receptors stem from a woman aged 25 to 39 with primary liver carcinoma and hepatitis B virus infection.

The sample holds many counts of this clonotype. The chain combines TRBV11-2 with TRBJ2-7; TRBD2 agrees at 11 bases. The germline CDR1 and CDR2 sequences are SGHAT and FQNNGV. CDR3 length equals 19 residues. Trimming cost V 1 base and J 0 bases; bases outside gene matches: 11. CDR3 amino acids: CASSLVGLAGGTSSYEQYF. The CDR3 DNA follows: TGTGCCAGCAGCTTAGTGGGCCTAGCGGGAGGAACTAGCTCCTACGAGCAGTACTTC.

A word on this clonotype: Being one base from a much bigger clone, this may be a read error. It is likely a read error, because the conserved phenylalanine at the end of the CDR3 is missing. The chain recombines TRBV6-6 with TRBJ2-1, with 7 bases that match TRBD1. CDR1 is MNHNY and CDR2 is SVGAGI in the germline V gene (reference sequence). V gave up 6 bases and J gave up 8 bases; unmatched junction bases: 13. The CDR3 runs to 15 residues. The DNA for the CDR3 is TGTGCCAGCAGCCCTCCGGGACAGAGGTCCCATGAGCAGTTCATC. Amino acid sequence: CASSPPGQRSHEQFI.

V usage is TRBV6-2 or TRBV6-3 and J usage is TRBJ2-1; D ambiguous. Germline lookup yields CDR1 MNHEY and CDR2 SVGEGT. CDR3 length: 12 amino acids. The CDR3 region is CDNKGKGNEQFF. The DNA of the CDR3 is TGTGACAACAAGGGCAAGGGCAATGAGCAGTTCTTC.

Of note for this clonotype: One end of the junction does not line up with germline, which may come from a read error. The genes are TRBV10-2 and TRBJ1-1; D uncertain. Germline CDR1 WSHSY, CDR2 SAAADI. This CDR3 is 14 amino acids long. Here the CDR3 reads CASTESKAGTEALF. The CDR3 region has the DNA TGTGCCAGCACTGAGTCGAAGGCGGGCACTGAAGCTCTCTTT.

This clonotype was found a few times. Relative to the germline gene, one junction end is altered; a read error may explain this. The CDR3 DNA sequence: TGTGCCAGCAGCCGTTCGGGACTGAACAATGATCAGTTCTTC. It encodes CASSRSGLNNDQFF. The genes are TRBV11-2 and TRBJ2-1, with a tentative D call TRBD2 (6 bases). Germline V gives CDR1 SGHAT, CDR2 FQNNGV. This CDR3 contains 14 residues.

This chain uses TRBV6-6 with TRBJ2-1; no clear D. The CDR3 loop spans 12 amino acids. V was shortened by 4 bases and J by 9 bases, with 10 bases between the two germline ends. From germline, CDR1 is MNHNY and CDR2 SVGAGI (reference sequence). The CDR3 protein is CASSFSSAEQFF. In DNA, the CDR3 is TGTGCCAGCAGTTTCTCGAGTGCTGAGCAGTTCTTC.

V gene TRBV11-2 combines with J gene TRBJ1-1; 7 nucleotides align to TRBD1. The trim removed 8 bases at V and 2 bases at J, leaving 26 bases unmatched. This CDR3 contains 20 residues. Germline V gene sequence: CDR1 SGHAT, CDR2 FQNNGV. CDR3: CASGARDRERKRWSNTEAFF. Here the CDR3 DNA reads TGTGCCAGCGGCGCTCGGGACAGAGAGCGCAAGAGGTGGAGTAACACTGAAGCTTTCTTT.

Note on this clonotype: A much larger clone lies one base from this, so it may be a read error. The gene calls are TRBV19 and TRBJ2-7; the D is unclear. Germline assignment: CDR1 LNHDA and CDR2 SQIVND (reference sequence). V was clipped by 6 bases and J by 1 base, with 16 bases between them. This CDR3 spans 15 amino acids. The CDR3 region is CASRASEIQSYEQYF. DNA of the CDR3: TGTGCCAGTAGGGCCTCCGAGATTCAATCCTACGAGCAGTACTTC.